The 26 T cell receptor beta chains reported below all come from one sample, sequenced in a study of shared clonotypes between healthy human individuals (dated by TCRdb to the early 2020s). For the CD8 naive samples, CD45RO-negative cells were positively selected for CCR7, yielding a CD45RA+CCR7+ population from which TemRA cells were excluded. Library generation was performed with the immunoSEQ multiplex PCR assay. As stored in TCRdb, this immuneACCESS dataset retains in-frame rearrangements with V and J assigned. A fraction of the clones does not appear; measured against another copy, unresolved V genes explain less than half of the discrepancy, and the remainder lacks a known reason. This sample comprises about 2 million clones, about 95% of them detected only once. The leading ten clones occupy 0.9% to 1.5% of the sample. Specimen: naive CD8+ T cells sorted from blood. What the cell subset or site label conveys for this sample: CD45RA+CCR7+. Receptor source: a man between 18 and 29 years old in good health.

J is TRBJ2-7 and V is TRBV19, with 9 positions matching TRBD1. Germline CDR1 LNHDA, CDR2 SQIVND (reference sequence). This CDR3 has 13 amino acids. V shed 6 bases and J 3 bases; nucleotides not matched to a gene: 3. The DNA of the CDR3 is TGTGCCAGTAGGGAGACAGGGGGCTACGAGCAGTACTTC. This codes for CASRETGGYEQYF.

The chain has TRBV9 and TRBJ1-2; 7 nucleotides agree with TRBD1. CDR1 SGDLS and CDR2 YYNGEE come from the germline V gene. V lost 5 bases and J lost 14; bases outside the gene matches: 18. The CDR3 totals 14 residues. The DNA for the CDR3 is TGTGCCAGCAGAGACGAACAGGGGACGGGAGTCTATACCTTC. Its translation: CASRDEQGTGVYTF.

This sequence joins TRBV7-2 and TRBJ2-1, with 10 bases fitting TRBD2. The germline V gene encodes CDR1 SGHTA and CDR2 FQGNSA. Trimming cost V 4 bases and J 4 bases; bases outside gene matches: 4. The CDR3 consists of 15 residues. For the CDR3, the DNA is TGTGCCAGCAGCTCCAGCGGGGGGGCGTACAATGAGCAGTTCTTC. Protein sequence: CASSSSGGAYNEQFF.

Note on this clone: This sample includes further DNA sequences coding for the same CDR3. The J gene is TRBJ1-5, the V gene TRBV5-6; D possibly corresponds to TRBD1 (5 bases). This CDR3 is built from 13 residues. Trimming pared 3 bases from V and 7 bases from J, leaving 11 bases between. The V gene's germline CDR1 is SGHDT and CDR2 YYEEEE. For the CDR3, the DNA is TGTGCCAGCAGCTCCGGGGGAGGGCAGCCCCAGCATTTT. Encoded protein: CASSSGGGQPQHF.

The CDR3 loop is CASSYSQPQHF. CDR3 nucleotide sequence: TGTGCCAGCAGTTACTCGCAGCCCCAGCATTTT. The chain uses TRBV6-5 and TRBJ1-5; no clear D. V lost 0 bases and J 7 bases, leaving 1 base between the germline ends. This CDR3 contains 11 residues. Germline V gives CDR1 MNHEY, CDR2 SVGAGI.

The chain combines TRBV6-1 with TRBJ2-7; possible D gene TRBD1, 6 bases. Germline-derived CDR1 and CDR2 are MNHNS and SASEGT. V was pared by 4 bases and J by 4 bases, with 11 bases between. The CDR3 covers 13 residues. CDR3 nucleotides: TGTGCCAGCAGTGGGAGGACAGCATACGAGCAGTACTTC. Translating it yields CASSGRTAYEQYF.

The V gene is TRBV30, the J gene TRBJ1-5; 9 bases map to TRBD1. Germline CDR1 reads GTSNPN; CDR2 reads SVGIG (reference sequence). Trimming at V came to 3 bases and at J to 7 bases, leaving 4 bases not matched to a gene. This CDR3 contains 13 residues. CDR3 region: CAWSTGGIQPQHF. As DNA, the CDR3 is TGTGCCTGGAGCACAGGGGGCATCCAGCCCCAGCATTTT.

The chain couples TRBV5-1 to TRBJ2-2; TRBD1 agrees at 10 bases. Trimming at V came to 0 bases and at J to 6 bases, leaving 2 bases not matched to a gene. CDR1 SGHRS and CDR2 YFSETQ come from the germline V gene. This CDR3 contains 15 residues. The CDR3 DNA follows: TGCGCCAGCAGCTTGGATGGGACAGGGGCCGGGGAGCTGTTTTTT. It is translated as CASSLDGTGAGELFF.

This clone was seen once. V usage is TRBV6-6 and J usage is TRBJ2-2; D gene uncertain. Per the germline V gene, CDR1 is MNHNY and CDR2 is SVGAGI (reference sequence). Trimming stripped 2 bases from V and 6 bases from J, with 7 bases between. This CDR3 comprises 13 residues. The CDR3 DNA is TGTGCCAGCAGTTACGGCGGTCCCGGGGAGCTGTTTTTT. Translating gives CASSYGGPGELFF.

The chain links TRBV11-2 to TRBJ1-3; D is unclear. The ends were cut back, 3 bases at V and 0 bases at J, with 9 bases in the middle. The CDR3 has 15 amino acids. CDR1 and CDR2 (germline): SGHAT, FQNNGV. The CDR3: CASSLEFRSGNTIYF. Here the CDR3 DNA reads TGTGCCAGCAGCTTGGAGTTTCGCTCTGGAAACACCATATATTTT.

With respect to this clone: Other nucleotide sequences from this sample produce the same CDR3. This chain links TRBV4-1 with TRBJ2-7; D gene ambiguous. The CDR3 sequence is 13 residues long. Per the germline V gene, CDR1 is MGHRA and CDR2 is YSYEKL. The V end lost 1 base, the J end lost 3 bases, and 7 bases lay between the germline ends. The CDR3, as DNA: TGCGCCAGCAGCCAAGCCCCAAGCTACGAGCAGTACTTC. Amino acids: CASSQAPSYEQYF.

The CDR3 coding sequence is TGTGCCAGCAGCTTGGCCCAACTACTAGCGGGGGTAGATACGCAGTATTTT. Translating it yields CASSLAQLLAGVDTQYF. The V call is TRBV5-6, the J call TRBJ2-3; 11 nucleotides agree with TRBD2. The V and J ends lost 0 bases and 5 bases, in that order; junction bases with no gene match: 8. Per germline, CDR1 SGHDT and CDR2 YYEEEE. This CDR3 region has 17 residues. Full variable domain (remainder filled in from reference TRBV5-6 and TRBJ2-3): DAGVTQSPTHLIKTRGQQVTLRCSPKSGHDTVSWYQQALGQGPQFIFQYYEEEERQRGNFPDRFSGHQFPNYSSELNVNALLLGDSALYLCASSLAQLLAGVDTQYFGPGTRLTVL.

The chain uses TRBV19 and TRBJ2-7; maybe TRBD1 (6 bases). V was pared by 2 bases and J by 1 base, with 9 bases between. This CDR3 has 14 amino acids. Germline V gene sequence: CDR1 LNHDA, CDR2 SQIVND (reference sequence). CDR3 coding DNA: TGTGCCAGTAGTATAAGACAGGAATCCTACGAGCAGTACTTC. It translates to CASSIRQESYEQYF.

The CDR3 reads CASSASGTPDGETQYF. CDR3 sequence (DNA): TGTGCCAGCAGCGCCTCAGGGACCCCCGATGGGGAGACCCAGTACTTC. The genes are TRBV9 and TRBJ2-5, with D possibly called TRBD1 or TRBD2 (5 bases each). Germline assignment: CDR1 SGDLS and CDR2 YYNGEE. Trimming removed 3 bases at V and 5 bases at J, with 20 bases between. The CDR3 spans 16 residues.

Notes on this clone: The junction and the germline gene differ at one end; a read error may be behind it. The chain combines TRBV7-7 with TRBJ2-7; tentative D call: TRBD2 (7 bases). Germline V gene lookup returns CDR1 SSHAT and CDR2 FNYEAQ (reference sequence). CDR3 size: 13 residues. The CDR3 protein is CASSYREGYEQYF. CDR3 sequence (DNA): TGTGCTAGCAGCTACAGGGAGGGATACGAGCAGTACTTC. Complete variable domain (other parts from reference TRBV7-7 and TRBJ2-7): GAGVSQSPRYKVTKRGQDVTLRCDPISSHATLYWYQQALGQGPEFLTYFNYEAQPDKSGLPSDRFSAERPEGSISTLTIQRTEQRDSAMYRCASSYREGYEQYFGPGTRLTVT.

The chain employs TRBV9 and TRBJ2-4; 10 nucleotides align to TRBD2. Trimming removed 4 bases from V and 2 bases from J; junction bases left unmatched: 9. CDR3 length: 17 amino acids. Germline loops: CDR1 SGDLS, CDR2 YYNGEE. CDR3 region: CASSSGSSGGPKNIQYF. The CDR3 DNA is TGTGCCAGCAGCTCGGGGTCTAGCGGGGGTCCCAAAAACATTCAGTACTTC.

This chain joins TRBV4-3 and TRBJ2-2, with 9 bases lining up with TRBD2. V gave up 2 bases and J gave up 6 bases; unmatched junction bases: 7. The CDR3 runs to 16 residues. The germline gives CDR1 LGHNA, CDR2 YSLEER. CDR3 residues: CASSQWVAGESGELFF. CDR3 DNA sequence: TGCGCCAGCAGCCAATGGGTAGCGGGAGAGTCCGGGGAGCTGTTTTTT.

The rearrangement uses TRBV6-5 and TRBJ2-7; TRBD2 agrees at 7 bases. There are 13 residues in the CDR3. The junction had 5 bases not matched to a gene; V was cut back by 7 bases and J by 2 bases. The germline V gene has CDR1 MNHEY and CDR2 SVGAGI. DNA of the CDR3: TGTGCCAGCACCCCCAGCGGGACCTACGAGCAGTACTTC. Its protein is CASTPSGTYEQYF.

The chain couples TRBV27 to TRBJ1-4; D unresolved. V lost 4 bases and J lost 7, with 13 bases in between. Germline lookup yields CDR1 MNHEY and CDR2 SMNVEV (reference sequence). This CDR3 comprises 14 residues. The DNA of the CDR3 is TGTGCCAGCAGTTCCCTAGAGGAGGGTGAAAAACTGTTTTTT. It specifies CASSSLEEGEKLFF. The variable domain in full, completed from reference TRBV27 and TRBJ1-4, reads EAQVTQNPRYLITVTGKKLTVTCSQNMNHEYMSWYRQDPGLGLRQIYYSMNVEVTDKGDVPEGYKVSRKEKRNFPLILESPSPNQTSLYFCASSSLEEGEKLFFGSGTQLSVL.

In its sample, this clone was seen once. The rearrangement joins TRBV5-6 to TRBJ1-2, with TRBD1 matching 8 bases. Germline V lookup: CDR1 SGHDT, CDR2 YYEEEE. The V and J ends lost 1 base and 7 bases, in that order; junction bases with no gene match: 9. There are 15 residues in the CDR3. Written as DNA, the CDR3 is TGTGCCAGCAGCTTGTACCCAGGGGGCGATGGTGGCTACACCTTC. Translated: CASSLYPGGDGGYTF.

DNA for the CDR3: TGTGCCGGAACAGGGGAACAGTGGGAGACCCAGTACTTC. This encodes CAGTGEQWETQYF. The chain combines TRBV2 with TRBJ2-5; 7 positions agree with TRBD1. The CDR3 is 13 amino acids. Germline V gene lookup returns CDR1 SNHLY and CDR2 FYNNEI. The V gene end was trimmed by 11 bases and the J gene end by 5 bases; junction bases not matched to a gene: 11.

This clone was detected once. Here the CDR3 DNA reads TGCGCCAGCAGCCAAGAAATGTGGACAGGGAAGTTTGACTATGGCTACACCTTC. Translated, it gives CASSQEMWTGKFDYGYTF. The chain uses TRBV4-3 and TRBJ1-2, with 8 bases lining up with TRBD1. The junction had 12 bases not matched to a gene; V was cut back by 0 bases and J by 3 bases. The CDR3 extends over 18 amino acids. CDR1 is LGHNA, CDR2 YSLEER, per germline.

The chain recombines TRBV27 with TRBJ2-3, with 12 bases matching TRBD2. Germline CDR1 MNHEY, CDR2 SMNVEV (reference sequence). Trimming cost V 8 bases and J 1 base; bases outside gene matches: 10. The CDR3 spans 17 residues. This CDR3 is CASGRLAGGRGTDTQYF. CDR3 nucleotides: TGTGCCAGCGGGAGGCTAGCGGGAGGGCGTGGCACAGATACGCAGTATTTT.

The DNA of the CDR3 is TGTGCCAGCAGTTTTATCTCCGGGGAGCTGTTTTTT. This codes for CASSFISGELFF. The chain couples TRBV27 to TRBJ2-2; no firm D call. The CDR3 contains 12 residues. Trimming left V 3 bases short and J 6 bases short, with 5 bases between. Germline assignment: CDR1 MNHEY and CDR2 SMNVEV (reference sequence).

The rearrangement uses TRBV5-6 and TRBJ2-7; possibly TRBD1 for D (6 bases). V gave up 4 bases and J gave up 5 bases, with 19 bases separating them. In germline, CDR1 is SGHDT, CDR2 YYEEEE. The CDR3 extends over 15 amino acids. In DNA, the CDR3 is TGTGCCAGCAGCCGTTCTTGGCTGGGGGCGAACGAGCAGTACTTC. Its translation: CASSRSWLGANEQYF.

CDR3 region: CASSVVSDSYEQYF. CDR3 nucleotide sequence: TGTGCCAGCAGCGTAGTTAGCGATTCCTACGAGCAGTACTTC. V is TRBV9 and J is TRBJ2-7, with D perhaps matching TRBD2 (5 bases). The V gene lost 0 bases and the J gene lost 1 base, with 8 bases spanning the gap. Germline lookup yields CDR1 SGDLS and CDR2 YYNGEE. There are 14 residues in the CDR3. Complete variable domain (other parts from reference TRBV9 and TRBJ2-7): DSGVTQTPKHLITATGQRVTLRCSPRSGDLSVYWYQQSLDQGLQFLIQYYNGEERAKGNILERFSAQQFPDLHSELNLSSLELGDSALYFCASSVVSDSYEQYFGPGTRLTVT.